The 18 T cell receptor beta chains reported below all come from one sample, sequenced in a study of T cells in Graves' hyperthyroidism and ophthalmopathy. Researchers took RNA transcripts and amplified the TCR beta CDR3 regions from them. The HTBI set primed first-round TCR CDR3 RT-PCR. From the multiplex PCR reads, TCRdb called clonotypes with MiXCR, one entry per CDR3 protein. The data show 350,000 to 400,000 distinct CDR3 sequences, roughly 13% seen once. The specimen was blood. The receptors shown here come from a woman aged 55-75 years with Graves' hyperthyroidism.

This clonotype was found many times. The chain carries TRBV6-1 and TRBJ2-1, with TRBD2 identical over 7 bases. In germline, CDR1 is MNHNS, CDR2 SASEGT. The CDR3 is made up of 16 amino acids. V lost 5 bases and J lost 0; bases outside the gene matches: 7. The CDR3 loop reads CASSRLAQSSYNEQFF. The CDR3 DNA follows: TGTGCCAGCAGTCGACTAGCTCAAAGCTCCTACAATGAGCAGTTCTTC.

The rearrangement joins TRBV29-1 to TRBJ1-1; D not certain. Germline V gene sequence: CDR1 SQVTM, CDR2 ANQGSEA. The CDR3 is 12 amino acids. Trimming cost V 7 bases and J 5 bases, with 14 bases left between them. The CDR3 DNA reads TGCAGCGCCGAGGGATTTCCAACTGAAGCTTTCTTT. It encodes CSAEGFPTEAFF.

In its sample, this clonotype was seen a few times. The chain employs TRBV10-3 and TRBJ1-1, with TRBD1 matching over 9 bases. Trimming removed 6 bases from V and 4 bases from J; junction bases left unmatched: 6. CDR3 length equals 14 residues. Germline lookup yields CDR1 ENHRY and CDR2 SYGVKD. The CDR3 loop reads CAIRTGGWGTEAFF. The CDR3, as DNA: TGTGCCATCAGGACAGGGGGGTGGGGCACTGAAGCTTTCTTT.

This clonotype was recorded many times. V gene TRBV11-2 combines with J gene TRBJ2-3; D may be TRBD1 (6 bases). With 1 base removed from V and 4 bases from J, the gap between germline ends came to 9 bases. The length of the CDR3 is 14 residues. Per the germline V gene, CDR1 is SGHAT and CDR2 is FQNNGV. CDR3 region: CASSLGRGADTQYF. CDR3 nucleotide sequence: TGTGCCAGCAGCTTAGGCAGGGGAGCAGATACGCAGTATTTT. Variable domain in full (rest from reference TRBV11-2 and TRBJ2-3): EAGVAQSPRYKIIEKRQSVAFWCNPISGHATLYWYQQILGQGPKLLIQFQNNGVVDDSQLPKDRFSAERLKGVDSTLKIQPAKLEDSAVYLCASSLGRGADTQYFGPGTRLTVL.

This clonotype has ten or more counts. DNA for the CDR3: TGTGCCAGCAGCTTTTCAGCGTCGGGCTATGGCTACACCTTC. This codes for CASSFSASGYGYTF. V gene TRBV11-2 combines with J gene TRBJ1-2; D call uncertain. Germline V lookup: CDR1 SGHAT, CDR2 FQNNGV. The V and J ends lost 3 bases and 4 bases respectively, with 12 bases between them. The CDR3 contains 14 residues. The whole variable domain, remainder taken from reference TRBV11-2 and TRBJ1-2, is EAGVAQSPRYKIIEKRQSVAFWCNPISGHATLYWYQQILGQGPKLLIQFQNNGVVDDSQLPKDRFSAERLKGVDSTLKIQPAKLEDSAVYLCASSFSASGYGYTFGSGTRLTVV.

This clonotype was recorded at least ten times. V gene TRBV2 combines with J gene TRBJ2-7, with D unresolved. The CDR3 spans 16 residues. V gave up 3 bases and J gave up 0 bases, with 15 bases separating them. Per the germline V gene, CDR1 is SNHLY and CDR2 is FYNNEI. CDR3 residues: CASSDFGASSSYEQYF. The CDR3 nucleotides are TGTGCCAGCAGTGACTTCGGCGCGTCTAGCTCCTACGAGCAGTACTTC.

Many counts were recorded for this clonotype. The rearrangement uses TRBV30 and TRBJ1-6; possible D gene TRBD1, 6 bases. V was shortened by 8 bases and J by 8 bases, with 13 bases between the two germline ends. CDR1 and CDR2 (germline): GTSNPN, SVGIG (reference sequence). CDR3 length equals 12 residues. CDR3: CATSGEDSPLHF. CDR3 sequence (DNA): TGTGCCACCTCAGGGGAGGATTCACCCCTCCACTTT.

A few counts support this clonotype. The chain is built from TRBV30 and TRBJ2-3; D remains ambiguous. The CDR3 length is 12 residues. The germline gives CDR1 GTSNPN, CDR2 SVGIG (reference sequence). V was trimmed by 0 bases and J by 8 bases, leaving 9 bases between them. CDR3 nucleotides: TGTGCCTGGAGTGTGTTCATGGGTACGCAGTATTTT. Translated: CAWSVFMGTQYF.

The chain has TRBV10-3 and TRBJ1-3; possibly TRBD1 for D (6 bases). The CDR3 consists of 14 residues. Looked up from germline, CDR1 is ENHRY and CDR2 is SYGVKD. V was clipped by 3 bases and J by 7 bases, with 13 bases between them. The CDR3 here is CAISEPQQGNTIYF. The CDR3 nucleotides are TGTGCCATCAGTGAACCCCAACAGGGTAACACCATATATTTT.

This clonotype was seen at least ten times. The chain has TRBV18 and TRBJ1-1; D not resolved. Germline assignment: CDR1 KGHSH and CDR2 LQKENI. With 3 bases removed from V and 2 bases from J, the gap between germline ends came to 7 bases. CDR3 length equals 13 residues. CDR3 amino acids: CASSPAVNTEAFF. CDR3 nucleotides: TGTGCCAGCTCACCTGCAGTCAACACTGAAGCTTTCTTT.

This clonotype has more than one count but fewer than ten. This chain uses TRBV29-1 with TRBJ1-2; D might be TRBD1 (6 bases). The CDR3 extends over 11 amino acids. Trimming shortened V by 7 bases and J by 8 bases, and 14 bases separated the two germline ends. Germline assignment: CDR1 SQVTM and CDR2 ANQGSEA. The CDR3 DNA sequence: TGCAGCGCCGAACAGGGTTTCGGCTACACCTTC. This sequence encodes CSAEQGFGYTF.

This clonotype was recorded many times. The CDR3 DNA reads TGCAGTGCTAGAGATTGGAACACTGAAGCTTTCTTT. Residues: CSARDWNTEAFF. The chain combines TRBV20-1 with TRBJ1-1; D ambiguous. The germline V and J ends were trimmed by 0 bases and 1 base, with 3 bases remaining between them. Germline-derived CDR1 and CDR2 are DFQATT and SNEGSKA (reference sequence). This CDR3 is 12 amino acids long.

Concerning this clonotype itself: The conserved phenylalanine or tryptophan is not found at the CDR3 terminus, so this likely reflects a read error. The chain combines TRBV12-3 or TRBV12-4 with TRBJ2-1, with D hard to call. Trimming took off 4 bases at V and 6 bases at J, with 10 bases between the two ends. This CDR3 has 13 residues. The CDR3 reads CASSSLYPNEQFL. The CDR3 region has the DNA TGTGCCAGCAGTTCTCTATATCCCAATGAGCAGTTCCTC.

This clonotype has just a few counts. The V gene is TRBV2, the J gene TRBJ1-5; 12 bases map to TRBD1. The CDR3 sequence is 16 residues long. Unmatched junction bases numbered 7, after V lost 4 bases and J lost 6 bases. The germline CDR1 and CDR2 sequences are SNHLY and FYNNEI. The CDR3 DNA sequence: TGTGCCAGCAGTGGGGGGGGACAGGGGGCCGTTCAGCCCCAGCATTTT. Translation gives CASSGGGQGAVQPQHF.

This clonotype appeared a few times. This could be a read error, since a much larger clone is one nucleotide away. The conserved phenylalanine or tryptophan is not found at the CDR3 terminus, so this likely reflects a read error. The chain has TRBV28 and TRBJ1-2; 9 bases align to TRBD1. V dropped 6 bases and J dropped 2; count of bases not matched to a gene: 7. This CDR3 comprises 15 residues. Germline CDR1 and CDR2: MDHEN and SYDVKM. In nucleotides, the CDR3 is TGTGCCAGCAGCCCCGGGACAGGGAGGAACTATGGCTACACCCTC. This gives the protein CASSPGTGRNYGYTL.

With regard to this clonotype: Relative to the germline gene, one junction end is altered; a read error may explain this. This chain joins TRBV19 and TRBJ1-4, with unresolved D. Germline V gene data show CDR1 as LNHDA and CDR2 as SQIVND (reference sequence). This CDR3 is built from 14 residues. The CDR3 bases are TGTACCAGTACCACCCAAGCAACTAATGAAAAACTGTTTTTT. Residues: CTSTTQATNEKLFF.

The chain uses TRBV20-1 and TRBJ2-5; 8 bases agree with TRBD2. The germline gives CDR1 DFQATT, CDR2 SNEGSKA (reference sequence). The CDR3 runs to 14 residues. The junction had 10 bases not matched to a gene; V was cut back by 5 bases and J by 5 bases. The CDR3 here is CSAGPGTRAETQYF. DNA for the CDR3: TGCAGTGCTGGCCCCGGGACTAGAGCCGAGACCCAGTACTTC.

This clonotype was observed a handful of times. The genes are TRBV5-4 and TRBJ2-1; weak D call: TRBD1 (7 bases). The germline V gene encodes CDR1 SGHNT and CDR2 YYREEE (reference sequence). V lost 9 bases and J 7 bases, leaving 32 bases between the germline ends. This CDR3 comprises 18 residues. The CDR3 DNA sequence: TGTGCCACAAAAGTCGACAGGGCCGGCCCGGAGGGCCATAATGAGCAGTTCTTC. This codes for CATKVDRAGPEGHNEQFF.